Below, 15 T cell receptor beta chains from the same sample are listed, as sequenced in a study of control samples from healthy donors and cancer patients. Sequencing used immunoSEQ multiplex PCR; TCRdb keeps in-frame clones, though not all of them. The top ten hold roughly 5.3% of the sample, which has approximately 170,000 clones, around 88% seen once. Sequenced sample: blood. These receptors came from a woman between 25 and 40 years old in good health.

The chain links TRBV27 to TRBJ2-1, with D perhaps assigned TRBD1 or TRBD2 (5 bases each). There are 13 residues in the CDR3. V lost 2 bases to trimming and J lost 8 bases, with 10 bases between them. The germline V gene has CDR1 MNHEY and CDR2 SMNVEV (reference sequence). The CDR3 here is CASSLGRGDEQFF. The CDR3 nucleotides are TGTGCCAGCAGTTTAGGTAGAGGGGATGAGCAGTTCTTC.

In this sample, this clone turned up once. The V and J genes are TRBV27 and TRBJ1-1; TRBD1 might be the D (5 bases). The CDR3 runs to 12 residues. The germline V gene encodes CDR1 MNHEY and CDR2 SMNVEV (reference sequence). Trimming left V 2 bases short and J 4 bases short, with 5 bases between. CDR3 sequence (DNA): TGTGCCAGCAGTTTAGGGACCACTGAAGCTTTCTTT. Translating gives CASSLGTTEAFF.

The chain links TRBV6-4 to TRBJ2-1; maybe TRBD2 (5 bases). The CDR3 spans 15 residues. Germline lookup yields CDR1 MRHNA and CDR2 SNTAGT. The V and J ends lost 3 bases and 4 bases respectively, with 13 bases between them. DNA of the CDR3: TGTGCCAGCAGTGAAAGTAGCGCAATGTACAATGAGCAGTTCTTC. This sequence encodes CASSESSAMYNEQFF.

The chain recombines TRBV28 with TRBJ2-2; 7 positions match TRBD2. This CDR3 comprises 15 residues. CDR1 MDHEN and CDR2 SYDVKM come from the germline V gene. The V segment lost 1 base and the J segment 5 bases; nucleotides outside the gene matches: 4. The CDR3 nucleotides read TGTGCCAGCAGTTTATTGGCGGGAGTAACCGGGGAGCTGTTTTTT. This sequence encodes CASSLLAGVTGELFF.

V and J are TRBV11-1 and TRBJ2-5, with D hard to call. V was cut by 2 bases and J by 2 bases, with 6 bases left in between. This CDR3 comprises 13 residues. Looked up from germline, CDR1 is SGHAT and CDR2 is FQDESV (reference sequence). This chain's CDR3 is CASSLSDQETQYF. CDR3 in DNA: TGTGCCAGCAGCTTAAGTGATCAAGAGACCCAGTACTTC.

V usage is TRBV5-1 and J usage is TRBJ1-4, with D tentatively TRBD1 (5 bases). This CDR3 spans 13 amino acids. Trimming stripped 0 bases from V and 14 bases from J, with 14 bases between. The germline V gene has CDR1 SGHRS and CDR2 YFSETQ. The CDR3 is CASSLAGQGDLFF. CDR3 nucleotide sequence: TGCGCCAGCAGCTTGGCCGGCCAGGGCGATCTGTTTTTT.

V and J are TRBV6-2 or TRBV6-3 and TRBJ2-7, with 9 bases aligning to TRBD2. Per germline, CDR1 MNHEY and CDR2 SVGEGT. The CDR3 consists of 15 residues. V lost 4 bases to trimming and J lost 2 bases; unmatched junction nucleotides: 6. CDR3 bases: TGTGCCAGCAGTTTTAGCGGGGGAGAAACCTACGAGCAGTACTTC. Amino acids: CASSFSGGETYEQYF.

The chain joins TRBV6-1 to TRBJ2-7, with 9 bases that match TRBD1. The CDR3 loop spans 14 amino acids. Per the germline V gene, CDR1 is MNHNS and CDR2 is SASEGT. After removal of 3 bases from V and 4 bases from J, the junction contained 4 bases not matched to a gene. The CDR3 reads CASSDAGQGYEQYF. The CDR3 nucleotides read TGTGCCAGCAGTGACGCGGGACAGGGTTACGAGCAGTACTTC.

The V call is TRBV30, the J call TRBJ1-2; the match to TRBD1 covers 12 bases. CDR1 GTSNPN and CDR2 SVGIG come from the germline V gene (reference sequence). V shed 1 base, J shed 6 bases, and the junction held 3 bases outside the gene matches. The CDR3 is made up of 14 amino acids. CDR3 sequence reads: CAWSGGTGGHGYTF. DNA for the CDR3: TGTGCCTGGAGTGGAGGGACAGGGGGCCATGGCTACACCTTC.

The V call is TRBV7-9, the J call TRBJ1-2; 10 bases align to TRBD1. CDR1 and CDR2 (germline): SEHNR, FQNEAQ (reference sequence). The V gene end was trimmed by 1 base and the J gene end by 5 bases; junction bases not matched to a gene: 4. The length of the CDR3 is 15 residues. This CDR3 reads CASSLVGDRGYGYTF. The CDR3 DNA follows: TGTGCCAGCAGCTTAGTTGGGGACAGGGGATATGGCTACACCTTC.

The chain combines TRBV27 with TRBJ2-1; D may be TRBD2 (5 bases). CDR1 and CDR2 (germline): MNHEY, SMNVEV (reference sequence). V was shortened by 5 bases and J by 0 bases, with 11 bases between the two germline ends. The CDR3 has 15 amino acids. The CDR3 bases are TGTGCCAGCAGTACAACTAGAAGCTCCTACAATGAGCAGTTCTTC. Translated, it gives CASSTTRSSYNEQFF.

The CDR3 sequence is CASSLAGRDGYTF. The DNA of the CDR3 is TGTGCCAGCAGCTTAGCAGGGAGGGATGGCTACACCTTC. The V gene is TRBV11-2, the J gene TRBJ1-2, with TRBD1 as a possible D gene (5 bases). The CDR3 has 13 amino acids. V lost 1 base and J 6 bases, leaving 9 bases between the germline ends. The germline gives CDR1 SGHAT, CDR2 FQNNGV.

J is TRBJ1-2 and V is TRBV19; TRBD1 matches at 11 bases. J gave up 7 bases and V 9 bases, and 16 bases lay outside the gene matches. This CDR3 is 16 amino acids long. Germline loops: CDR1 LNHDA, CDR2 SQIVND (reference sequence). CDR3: CASTKGTGGWSSGYTF. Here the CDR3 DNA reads TGTGCCAGCACCAAGGGGACAGGGGGGTGGTCGTCTGGCTACACCTTC.

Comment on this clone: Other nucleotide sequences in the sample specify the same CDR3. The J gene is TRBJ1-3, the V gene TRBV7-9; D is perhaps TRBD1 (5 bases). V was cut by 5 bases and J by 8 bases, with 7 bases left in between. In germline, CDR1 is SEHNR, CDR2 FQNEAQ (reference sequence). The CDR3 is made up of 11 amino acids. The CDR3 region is CASSLGDTIYF. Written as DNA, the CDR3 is TGTGCCAGCAGCCTAGGGGACACCATATATTTT.

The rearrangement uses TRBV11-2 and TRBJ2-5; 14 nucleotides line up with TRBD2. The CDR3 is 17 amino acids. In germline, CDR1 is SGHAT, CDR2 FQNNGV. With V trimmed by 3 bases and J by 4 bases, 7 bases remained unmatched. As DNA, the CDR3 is TGTGCCAGCAGCTTCCGGACTAGCGGGGGGTTGGGAGAGACCCAGTACTTC. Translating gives CASSFRTSGGLGETQYF.